The T cell receptor (beta chain) described here comes from a study of tumor-infiltrating lymphocytes in primary liver carcinoma. CDR1 and CDR2 from the germline V gene are MDHEN and SYDVKM. This CDR3 is 15 amino acids long. The V and J ends lost 3 bases and 5 bases respectively, with 16 bases between them. Investigators took RNA and DNA out together from 20-30 mg of unsorted bulk tissue. TCR beta cDNA was made from around 460 ng total RNA with a constant-region primer. Each TCR beta library was derived from three nested multiplex PCR rounds that employed slightly modified ARM-PCR. Running 9 to 11 cycles apiece, the first two PCR rounds relied on TRBV1-TRBV30 forward primers together with a C-beta reverse primer. TCRdb re-called the multiplex PCR reads with MiXCR, one entry per CDR3 protein. The sample holds about 99,000 distinct CDR3 sequences, roughly 69% seen once.

The sequencing sample was made of liver tumor tissue from sampling region 5. Subset given: tumor region T5, tumor centre. The chain has TRBV28 and TRBJ2-5; possible D gene TRBD2, 5 bases. This receptor was taken from a woman aged 60-70 years with primary liver carcinoma and hepatitis B virus infection. The CDR3 loop is CASSLVGEGTETQYF. For the CDR3, the DNA is TGTGCCAGCAGTTTGGTGGGAGAGGGAACGGAGACCCAGTACTTC.